The 6 T cell receptor beta chains listed next were all sequenced from one sample in a study of ipilimumab plus nivolumab after autologous stem cell transplantation. Assay: immunoSEQ multiplex PCR; the TCRdb copy retains only in-frame clones and omits some. This table holds 8,500 to 10,000 clones, about 72% found once. The sequencing used PBMCs, collected in a trial of ipilimumab plus nivolumab as post-transplant consolidation. The source is a female donor with multiple myeloma.

The CDR3 sequence is CASSHQEDRGTPTNYGYTF. The CDR3 DNA reads as TGCGCCAGCAGCCATCAGGAGGACAGGGGGACGCCAACTAACTATGGCTACACCTTC. The chain carries TRBV4-3 and TRBJ1-2; 10 positions match TRBD1. J lost 0 bases, V lost 3 bases, and 13 bases had no gene match. The CDR3 runs to 19 residues. The V gene's germline CDR1 is LGHNA and CDR2 YSLEER.

V usage is TRBV5-5 and J usage is TRBJ2-2, with TRBD2 identical over 10 bases. The CDR3 sequence is 14 residues long. Germline V gene lookup returns CDR1 SGHKS and CDR2 YYEKEE (reference sequence). V lost 0 bases and J lost 9; bases outside the gene matches: 2. This chain's CDR3 is CASSLEGLARELFF. The DNA of the CDR3 is TGTGCCAGCAGCTTGGAGGGACTAGCGAGGGAGCTGTTTTTT.

This rearrangement joins TRBV7-9 to TRBJ2-5, with 7 bases aligning to TRBD1. V trimming: 7 bases; J trimming: 1 base; junction bases outside the gene matches: 9. The CDR3 loop spans 15 amino acids. Germline V gene lookup returns CDR1 SEHNR and CDR2 FQNEAQ (reference sequence). The CDR3 loop is CASIRGQSLQETQYF. The CDR3 region has the DNA TGTGCCAGCATCCGGGGACAGTCGCTCCAAGAGACCCAGTACTTC.

This chain connects TRBV5-1 to TRBJ2-5, with 8 bases matching TRBD1. Unmatched junction bases numbered 11, after V lost 5 bases and J lost 5 bases. CDR3 length equals 15 residues. Germline V gives CDR1 SGHRS, CDR2 YFSETQ. The CDR3: CASSRETGARETQYF. As DNA, the CDR3 is TGCGCCAGCAGTCGAGAGACAGGGGCACGGGAGACCCAGTACTTC.

The chain couples TRBV28 to TRBJ2-5, with 7 bases lining up with TRBD1. Germline values: CDR1 MDHEN, CDR2 SYDVKM. The CDR3 runs to 14 residues. V lost 6 bases, J lost 1 base, and 5 bases stayed unmatched. The CDR3 DNA reads as TGTGCCAGCAGCCACGACAGGGTCCAAGAGACCCAGTACTTC. It encodes CASSHDRVQETQYF. Full variable domain (remainder filled in from reference TRBV28 and TRBJ2-5): DVKVTQSSRYLVKRTGEKVFLECVQDMDHENMFWYRQDPGLGLRLIYFSYDVKMKEKGDIPEGYSVSREKKERFSLILESASTNQTSMYLCASSHDRVQETQYFGPGTRLLVL.

This clone was found once. The rearrangement joins TRBV18 to TRBJ2-5; 12 bases line up with TRBD1. V gave up 4 bases and J gave up 5 bases; unmatched junction bases: 8. The CDR3 spans 16 residues. Germline assignment: CDR1 KGHSH and CDR2 LQKENI. CDR3 residues: CASSHPGQGAGETQYF. The CDR3 nucleotides are TGTGCCAGCTCACACCCGGGACAGGGGGCCGGGGAGACCCAGTACTTC.